A single sample is the source of the 9 T cell receptor beta chains below, sequenced in a study of human T cells and chemical hapten exposure. TCRdb ran MiXCR on the RACE reads and lists one entry per CDR3 protein. The table lists about 69,000 distinct CDR3 sequences, 10% of them singletons. Time point indicated: patch test 2, 6 weeks after DPC sensitization. Treatment denoted: therapeutic diphenylcyclopropenone sensitization with weekly scalp DPC. The sample in question was whole blood, obtained in connection with sensitization to the hapten diphenylcyclopropenone (DPC). All receptors derive from a woman aged 45-60 years with alopecia areata. Some clones in this sample may be carry-over from other donors' samples.

This clonotype was observed a few times. This chain connects TRBV19 to TRBJ2-3; unclear D gene. CDR3 length: 12 amino acids. Germline V CDR1 and CDR2: LNHDA, SQIVND (reference sequence). Trimming removed 5 bases from V and 4 bases from J, with 7 bases in between. CDR3 residues: CASSVSADTQYF. CDR3 coding DNA: TGTGCCAGTAGTGTCTCGGCAGATACGCAGTATTTT.

The chain is built from TRBV29-1 and TRBJ1-1, with TRBD1 as a possible D gene (5 bases). The V gene's germline CDR1 is SQVTM and CDR2 ANQGSEA. V was cut by 7 bases and J by 1 base, with 13 bases left in between. The CDR3 is 13 residues long. The CDR3 sequence is CSALRGTNTEAFF. The CDR3 region has the DNA TGCAGCGCCCTGCGGGGGACGAACACTGAAGCTTTCTTT. The full variable domain, with the rest looked up from reference TRBV29-1 and TRBJ1-1, is SAVISQKPSRDICQRGTSLTIQCQVDSQVTMMFWYRQQPGQSLTLIATANQGSEATYESGFVIDKFPISRPNLTFSTLTVSNMSPEDSSIYLCSALRGTNTEAFFGQGTRLTVV.

This clonotype was recorded many times. The gene calls are TRBV7-6 and TRBJ1-1, with 7 nucleotides matching TRBD1. Germline loops: CDR1 SGHVS, CDR2 FNYEAQ. This CDR3 contains 13 residues. With 2 bases clipped from V and 8 bases from J, the junction kept 5 bases outside the gene matches. The CDR3 region is CASSLNRGSEAFF. Here the CDR3 DNA reads TGTGCCAGCAGCTTAAACAGGGGAAGCGAAGCTTTCTTT.

J is TRBJ2-7 and V is TRBV5-4, with D maybe TRBD2 (5 bases). This CDR3 is 14 amino acids long. Per the germline V gene, CDR1 is SGHNT and CDR2 is YYREEE (reference sequence). Deletions cut 0 bases from V and 1 base from J, with 8 bases between. CDR3 region: CASSLGLASYEQYF. In DNA, the CDR3 is TGTGCCAGCAGCTTGGGGCTAGCTTCCTACGAGCAGTACTTC.

This chain links TRBV4-2 with TRBJ2-2; D is perhaps TRBD2 (5 bases). Per germline, CDR1 LGHNA and CDR2 YNFKEQ. Between the trimmed V and J ends, which lost 0 bases and 6 bases, there was a span of 20 bases. The CDR3 has 18 amino acids. The CDR3 region has the DNA TGTGCCAGCAGCCAAGAGTGGGGAAGTGGGAGCGGTTCCGGGGAGCTGTTTTTT. Residues: CASSQEWGSGSGSGELFF.

This clonotype was counted at least ten times. V is TRBV18 and J is TRBJ2-2; D is unclear. Germline V gene data show CDR1 as KGHSH and CDR2 as LQKENI. Trimming took off 8 bases at V and 1 base at J, with 2 bases between the two ends. This CDR3 has 11 amino acids. CDR3 bases: TGTGCCAGCCTGAACACCGGGGAGCTGTTTTTT. It specifies CASLNTGELFF.

There are many counts of this clonotype. V gene TRBV2 combines with J gene TRBJ2-7; 7 positions agree with TRBD2. Germline CDR1 and CDR2: SNHLY and FYNNEI. V gave up 2 bases and J gave up 6 bases; unmatched junction bases: 7. The CDR3 is made up of 14 amino acids. The CDR3 loop is CASSERREFGEQYF. As DNA, the CDR3 is TGTGCCAGCAGTGAAAGGCGGGAGTTCGGCGAGCAGTACTTC.

The chain carries TRBV20-1 and TRBJ2-7; D call uncertain. From germline, CDR1 is DFQATT and CDR2 SNEGSKA (reference sequence). The CDR3 consists of 11 residues. V lost 5 bases, J lost 2 bases, and 7 bases lay in between. DNA for the CDR3: TGCAGTGCTTGGATTACCTACGAGCAGTACTTC. Its protein product is CSAWITYEQYF.

This clonotype occurred many times. The chain carries TRBV29-1 and TRBJ1-1; D gene unclear. This CDR3 spans 14 amino acids. V lost 2 bases and J 0 bases, leaving 10 bases between the germline ends. Germline CDR1 and CDR2: SQVTM and ANQGSEA. In DNA form, the CDR3 reads TGCAGCGTTGAACCTGGCAGGTTGAACACTGAAGCTTTCTTT. It codes for CSVEPGRLNTEAFF.